These T cell receptor beta chains were read from a single sample in a study of T-cell memory formation after mild COVID-19. Using its own MiXCR run on the 5' RACE reads, TCRdb lists one record per CDR3 protein. The repertoire holds about 360,000 distinct CDR3 sequences, with approximately 14% as singletons. Sequenced input: PBMCs or a T cell subset sorted from them (not recorded which). The source of these receptors is a man between 18 and 29 years old who had mild COVID-19 (a few samples of this study predate the infection). Cell type and time point are not known. CDR3s include the opening cysteine and the closing phenylalanine or tryptophan. Fields, in order: CDR3 length, D gene, clone size, V gene, J gene, CDR3 protein, CDR3 DNA. A D gene is named only where the DNA matches it firmly. Clone size, where shown, is once, few, many, or a class for clones that have expanded.

14	NA	few	TRBV12-3/TRBV12-4	TRBJ1-1	CASSPHGGDTEAFF	TGTGCCAGCAGCCCCCACGGTGGGGACACTGAAGCTTTCTTT
15	TRBD1	NA	TRBV25-1	TRBJ2-5	CASSLLTGAQETQYF	TGTGCCAGCAGCTTACTGACAGGGGCCCAAGAGACCCAGTACTTC
16	NA	few	TRBV19	TRBJ2-5	CASSPSRWRGQETQYF	TGTGCCAGTAGTCCGTCCCGTTGGAGGGGCCAAGAGACCCAGTACTTC
13	NA	many	TRBV12-3/TRBV12-4	TRBJ2-4	CASSLGRANIQYF	TGTGCCAGCAGTCTGGGCAGGGCGAACATTCAGTACTTC
12	NA	NA	TRBV24-1	TRBJ1-6	CATSDLRKPLHF	TGTGCCACCAGTGATTTGCGGAAACCCCTCCACTTT
17	TRBD1	few	TRBV28	TRBJ1-5	CASTLDRGLSFNQPQHF	TGTGCCAGCACTCTGGACAGGGGCCTCTCTTTTAATCAGCCCCAGCATTTT
15	TRBD2	few	TRBV6-5	TRBJ2-5	CASSYSGGVQETQYF	TGTGCCAGCAGTTATAGCGGGGGGGTTCAAGAGACCCAGTACTTC
18	NA	few	TRBV5-1	TRBJ1-2	CASSSVTNWQAANYGYTF	TGCGCCAGCAGCTCGGTCACGAATTGGCAGGCAGCTAACTATGGCTACACCTTC
15	NA	few	TRBV11-2	TRBJ2-2	CASFRSWVGDGELFF	TGTGCCAGCTTCCGGTCTTGGGTCGGGGACGGGGAGCTGTTTTTT
16	TRBD1	NA	TRBV6-2/TRBV6-3	TRBJ2-2	CASSYSATGNPGELFF	TGTGCCAGCAGTTACTCGGCGACAGGGAACCCCGGGGAGCTGTTTTTT
16	TRBD2	NA	TRBV7-3	TRBJ2-3	CASSLLSGRVADTQYF	TGTGCCAGCAGTCTGCTATCCGGGAGGGTCGCAGATACGCAGTATTTT
15	NA	NA	TRBV7-2	TRBJ1-6	CASSPNRRGNSPLHF	TGTGCCAGCAGCCCTAACCGAAGGGGGAATTCACCCCTCCACTTT
14	NA	NA	TRBV18	TRBJ2-5	CASSPNRGYETQYF	TGTGCCAGCTCGCCAAACCGGGGATACGAGACCCAGTACTTC
14	TRBD1	many	TRBV12-3/TRBV12-4	TRBJ1-6	CASSRGQGNSPLHF	TGTGCCAGCAGTCGCGGACAGGGTAATTCACCCCTCCACTTT
13	NA	NA	TRBV7-7	TRBJ2-3	CASSLASEDTQYF	TGTGCCAGCAGCTTAGCGTCGGAAGATACGCAGTATTTT
16	NA	NA	TRBV7-2	TRBJ1-2	CASSPRDAGLWGGYTF	TGTGCCAGCAGCCCACGGGACGCCGGGTTATGGGGTGGCTACACCTTC
15	NA	few	TRBV5-1	TRBJ2-3	CASSLERAGADTQYF	TGCGCCAGCAGCTTGGAGCGGGCGGGGGCGGATACGCAGTATTTT
19	NA	few	TRBV11-2	TRBJ1-4	CASSLGNAHVGGWYEKLFF	TGTGCCAGCAGCTTAGGGAACGCGCACGTCGGGGGTTGGTATGAAAAACTGTTTTTT
12	NA	NA	TRBV5-8	TRBJ1-2	CASSLLGGGYTF	TGTGCCAGCAGCTTGCTAGGGGGTGGCTACACATTC
15	NA	few	TRBV5-5	TRBJ1-6	CASSLLADGNSPLHF	TGTGCCAGCAGCTTGCTGGCCGACGGTAATTCACCCCTCCACTTT
16	NA	few	TRBV6-5	TRBJ2-5	CASSYGPGTVSVTQYF	TGTGCCAGCAGTTACGGTCCCGGGACGGTGTCGGTGACCCAGTACTTC
15	TRBD1	few	TRBV30	TRBJ2-3	CAWSPQGARSDTQYF	TGTGCCTGGAGTCCCCAGGGGGCAAGGTCGGATACGCAGTATTTT
13	NA	few	TRBV6-5	TRBJ1-1	CASSYSLGREAFF	TGTGCCAGCAGTTACTCTCTAGGCAGGGAAGCTTTCTTT
14	NA	NA	TRBV15	TRBJ1-2	CATSRDGGIYGYTF	TGTGCCACCAGCAGAGATGGAGGGATCTATGGCTACACCTTC
16	NA	NA	TRBV3-1	TRBJ2-6	CASSPPSGPGANVLTF	TGTGCCAGCAGCCCCCCCAGCGGGCCTGGGGCCAACGTCCTGACTTTC
12	NA	NA	TRBV12-3/TRBV12-4	TRBJ1-1	CASSSSLDEAFF	TGTGCCAGCAGTTCCTCCTTGGACGAAGCTTTCTTT
13	NA	many	TRBV9	TRBJ2-3	CASSARGADTQYF	TGTGCCAGCAGCGCACGCGGGGCAGATACGCAGTATTTT
16	NA	NA	TRBV9	TRBJ2-3	CASSVRVGDETDTQYF	TGTGCCAGCAGCGTTCGGGTAGGGGACGAGACAGATACGCAGTATTTT
13	NA	NA	TRBV12-3/TRBV12-4	TRBJ2-5	CATERWRQETQYF	TGTGCCACAGAACGGTGGAGGCAAGAGACCCAGTACTTC
15	NA	NA	TRBV30	TRBJ2-3	CAWSIGRTDRDTQYF	TGTGCCTGGAGTATCGGCAGGACCGATCGAGATACGCAGTATTTT
16	NA	NA	TRBV7-2	TRBJ2-3	CASSPRGKGRTDTQYF	TGTGCCAGCAGCCCTCGAGGGAAGGGGAGGACAGATACGCAGTATTTT
14	NA	NA	TRBV4-3	TRBJ2-7	CASSQGRGSYEQYF	TGCGCCAGCAGCCAAGGCCGCGGTTCCTACGAGCAGTACTTC
14	TRBD1	few	TRBV25-1	TRBJ2-5	CASSEGQGWETQYF	TGTGCCAGCAGTGAAGGACAGGGGTGGGAGACCCAGTACTTC
16	TRBD2	many	TRBV27	TRBJ2-7	CASSHAWTSGSYEQYF	TGTGCCAGCAGTCATGCGTGGACTAGCGGCTCCTACGAGCAGTACTTC
14	NA	few	TRBV13	TRBJ2-1	CASSQTSSYNEQFF	TGTGCCAGCAGCCAGACTAGCTCCTACAATGAGCAGTTCTTC
16	NA	NA	TRBV15	TRBJ1-5	CATSRGGSRGNQPQHF	TGTGCCACCAGCAGAGGAGGGAGTCGGGGCAATCAGCCCCAGCATTTT
15	TRBD2	many	TRBV4-1	TRBJ2-5	CASSNLAGGQETQYF	TGCGCCAGCAGCAACCTAGCGGGGGGGCAAGAGACCCAGTACTTC
14	TRBD1	NA	TRBV5-1	TRBJ2-3	CASSLVGQRDTQYF	TGCGCCAGCAGCTTGGTGGGACAGAGGGATACGCAGTATTTT
18	TRBD2	few	TRBV6-5	TRBJ2-4	CASSYTSTPRGEENIQYF	TGTGCCAGCAGTTACACGAGTACTCCACGGGGGGAAGAGAACATTCAGTACTTC
15	NA	NA	TRBV6-5	TRBJ1-1	CASSFTGRVNTEAFF	TGTGCCAGCAGTTTTACTGGGAGAGTGAACACTGAAGCTTTCTTT
16	NA	many	TRBV5-1	TRBJ2-3	CASSLAEVKSTDTQYF	TGCGCCAGCAGCTTGGCCGAGGTTAAGTCCACAGATACGCAGTATTTT
12	NA	NA	TRBV6-2/TRBV6-3	TRBJ2-1	CASSPIRGEQFF	TGTGCCAGCAGTCCTATAAGGGGTGAGCAGTTCTTC
15	NA	few	TRBV15	TRBJ2-7	CATSRDLGLSYEQYF	TGTGCCACCAGCAGAGATCTCGGGCTGTCCTACGAGCAGTACTTC
12	NA	many	TRBV12-3/TRBV12-4	TRBJ1-1	CASNAFLTEAFF	TGTGCCAGCAACGCATTTCTAACTGAAGCTTTCTTT
16	TRBD1	NA	TRBV5-4	TRBJ2-1	CASDRGVVGSYNEQFF	TGTGCCAGCGACAGGGGGGTTGTCGGGTCCTACAATGAGCAGTTCTTC
15	NA	NA	TRBV7-2	TRBJ2-1	CASSPNFFSTGEQFF	TGTGCCAGCAGCCCCAATTTTTTTTCGACAGGCGAGCAGTTCTTC
13	NA	NA	TRBV7-9	TRBJ2-1	CASSHWVGDEQFF	TGTGCCAGCAGCCACTGGGTGGGGGATGAGCAGTTCTTC
17	TRBD1	few	TRBV7-3	TRBJ1-6	CASSLNPRGSYNSPLHF	TGTGCCAGCAGCTTAAATCCCAGGGGGTCTTATAATTCACCCCTCCACTTT
17	TRBD1	many	TRBV7-8	TRBJ2-1	CASSLVLVWDRDNEQFF	TGTGCCAGCAGCTTAGTATTAGTCTGGGACAGGGACAATGAGCAGTTCTTC
16	NA	few	TRBV10-3	TRBJ1-1	CAISENQQGPSTEAFF	TGTGCCATCAGTGAGAATCAACAGGGCCCTTCAACTGAAGCTTTCTTT
15	TRBD1	NA	TRBV5-1	TRBJ1-2	CASSLRQGLFYGYTF	TGCGCCAGCAGCTTGAGACAGGGCCTTTTCTATGGCTACACCTTC
13	TRBD1	few	TRBV5-6	TRBJ2-5	CASRWDRQETQYF	TGTGCCAGCAGATGGGACAGACAAGAGACCCAGTACTTC
13	NA	NA	TRBV2	TRBJ1-2	CASTEGSGYGYTF	TGTGCCAGCACGGAAGGCTCTGGCTATGGCTACACCTTC